This is a list of T cell receptor beta chains from one sample in a study of T-cell reconstitution after alpha-beta-depleted transplantation in children. TCRdb reprocessed the PCR reads with MiXCR, giving one entry per CDR3 protein. The table lists roughly 200,000 distinct CDR3 sequences, approximately 8.4% of them singletons. Sequenced here: PBMCs, mostly from graft donor cells, sampled 360 days after TCRalphabeta/CD19-depleted stem cell transplant. The receptor set was obtained from a male patient under 10 years old who had a stem cell transplant for acute myeloid leukemia, so the T cells may come from the graft donor. Both conserved end residues are part of each CDR3. A D gene is named only where the DNA matches it firmly. Only part of the rows carry a size: once, few, many, or a class if the clone is expanded.

>NA|TRBD1|TRBV4-2|TRBJ1-2
TGTGCCAGCAGCCACCCTACAGGGGAAGGCTACACCTTC
CASSHPTGEGYTF
>few|TRBD2|TRBV12-3/TRBV12-4|TRBJ2-1
TGTGCCAGCAGTCTCGGGACTAGCTCCTACAATGAGCAGTTCTTC
CASSLGTSSYNEQFF
>many|NA|TRBV29-1|TRBJ2-5
TGCAGCGTTGGAGCAGACCAGCACGAGACCCAGTACTTC
CSVGADQHETQYF
>NA|NA|TRBV5-8|TRBJ1-5
TGTGCCAGCAGCCGGACGGAGAACTGGGAGCCCCAGCATTTT
CASSRTENWEPQHF
>medium-sized|NA|TRBV20-1|TRBJ2-7
TGCAGTGCTAGAGATCAAAGGCACACCTACGAGCAGTACTTC
CSARDQRHTYEQYF
>many|NA|TRBV20-1|TRBJ2-7
TGCAGTGCTAGTTTACAGGGTAGGATCGAGCAGTACTTC
CSASLQGRIEQYF
>NA|TRBD1|TRBV18|TRBJ2-5
TGTGCCAGCTCACCGGGACAGGGCCGACAAGAGACCCAGTACTTC
CASSPGQGRQETQYF
>NA|TRBD1|TRBV20-1|TRBJ1-2
TGCAGTGCTAGCGGACAGGGAGTCTATGGCTACACCTTC
CSASGQGVYGYTF
>NA|NA|TRBV4-2|TRBJ2-5
TGTGCCAGCAGCCCATCTACAGTGTACCAAGAGACCCAGTACTTC
CASSPSTVYQETQYF
>NA|TRBD2|TRBV7-3|TRBJ2-1
TGTGCCAGCAGCGCCCTAGCGGCAACCTACAATGAGCAGTTCTTC
CASSALAATYNEQFF
>many|TRBD2|TRBV12-3/TRBV12-4|TRBJ2-7
TGTGCCAGCAGTTCAAGCGGGAAGCAGAACGAGCAGTACTTC
CASSSSGKQNEQYF
>NA|NA|TRBV6-2/TRBV6-3|TRBJ2-1
TGTGCCAGCAGTCCCGGGGCTATCCGAGGGGGTGAGCAGTTCTTC
CASSPGAIRGGEQFF
>many|NA|TRBV20-1|TRBJ2-5
TGCAGTGCTAGAGTCGAGATTGGAGAGACCCAGTACTTC
CSARVEIGETQYF
>few|NA|TRBV20-1|TRBJ2-5
TGCAGTGCTAGAGAGTGGGGGGCAGAGACCCAGTACTTC
CSAREWGAETQYF
>few|TRBD2|TRBV9|TRBJ2-2
TGTGCCAGCAGCGTCTACGCGGGGGGCCCCATACCCGGGGAGCTGTTTTTT
CASSVYAGGPIPGELFF
>NA|TRBD1|TRBV10-2|TRBJ1-5
TGCGCCAGCAGCCTGGACAGGGAAATTAATCAGCCCCAGCATTTT
CASSLDREINQPQHF
>NA|TRBD1|TRBV19|TRBJ1-5
TGTGCCAGTTTATCATCGGACAGGGGGCAGCCCCAGCATTTT
CASLSSDRGQPQHF
>few|TRBD2|TRBV27|TRBJ2-7
TGTGCCACCAGAAAGCGGGAGGACGTTTCTTGGTACTTC
CATRKREDVSWYF
>many|NA|TRBV28|TRBJ2-5
TGTGCCAGCAGACTACAGGCTGGGGGGGAGACCCAGTACTTC
CASRLQAGGETQYF
>few|NA|TRBV5-6|TRBJ2-3
TGTGCCAGCAGCTTGGCCCGGGACCCCGTGGATACGCAGTATTTT
CASSLARDPVDTQYF
>many|NA|TRBV29-1|TRBJ1-5
TGCAGCGCCGGCGATGGGGGCAATCAGCCCCAGCATTTT
CSAGDGGNQPQHF
>few|TRBD2|TRBV12-3/TRBV12-4|TRBJ2-3
TGTGCCAGCAGTTTTCGGGGTAGCGGGAGGGATACGCAGTATTTT
CASSFRGSGRDTQYF
>many|NA|TRBV29-1|TRBJ2-1
TGCAGCGTTCGCCGAGGACTTTTATCCTACAATGAGCAGTTCTTC
CSVRRGLLSYNEQFF
>NA|NA|TRBV5-1|TRBJ2-1
TGCGCCAGCAGCTTGGCAGCCTCCTACAATGAGCAGTTCTTC
CASSLAASYNEQFF
>few|TRBD2|TRBV28|TRBJ2-5
TGTGCCAGCAGTTTTCCTTACCAGCGGGAGTACCAAGAGACCCAGTACTTC
CASSFPYQREYQETQYF
>NA|NA|TRBV14|TRBJ1-6
TGTGCCAGCAGCCCCCAGGGCTCGGGGGTTCTTGTTTCACCCCTCCACTTT
CASSPQGSGVLVSPLHF
>many|NA|TRBV15|TRBJ2-1
TGTGCCACCAGCAGAGATCAACGGGGGCAGTTCTTC
CATSRDQRGQFF
>many|NA|TRBV4-2|TRBJ1-1
TGTGCCAGCAGCCCCTTGGAGGGGCTGAACACTGAAGCTTTCTTT
CASSPLEGLNTEAFF
>few|TRBD1|TRBV19|TRBJ2-1
TGTGCCAGTCGGGGACAGTTGAATGGGAATGAGCAGTTCTTC
CASRGQLNGNEQFF
>NA|NA|TRBV20-1|TRBJ2-3
TGCAGTGCTAGAGATCATCGCGGGTCCCTCACAGATACGCAGTATTTT
CSARDHRGSLTDTQYF
>many|NA|TRBV20-1|TRBJ2-5
TGCAGTGCTAAGGAAGAGACCCAGTACTTC
CSAKEETQYF
>few|TRBD1|TRBV18|TRBJ1-1
TGTGCCAGCTCACCGACAGGGGACACTGAAGCTTTCTTT
CASSPTGDTEAFF
>NA|NA|TRBV23-1|TRBJ2-5
TGCGCCAGCAGTCTCATCGTCAGGGAAGGGGAGACCCAGTACTTC
CASSLIVREGETQYF
>NA|TRBD2|TRBV4-1|TRBJ2-5
TGCGCCAGCAGCCAGTTACTAGCGAGCCAAGAGACCCAGTACTTC
CASSQLLASQETQYF
>many|NA|TRBV12-3/TRBV12-4|TRBJ1-5
TGTGCCAGCAGGTCACAGGGTGAGCAGCCCCAGCATTTT
CASRSQGEQPQHF
>NA|TRBD2|TRBV5-1|TRBJ2-1
TGCGCCAGCAGCTTGGTTCTAGCGGGGGTTAATGAGCAGTTCTTC
CASSLVLAGVNEQFF
>NA|NA|TRBV7-9|TRBJ1-4
TGTGCCAGCAGCTTAGGACAGGCAACTAATGAAAAACTGTTTTTT
CASSLGQATNEKLFF
>few|NA|TRBV5-1|TRBJ2-5
TGCGCCAGCGGCCAAGAGACCCAGTACTTC
CASGQETQYF
>NA|NA|TRBV6-5|TRBJ1-1
TGTGCCAGCAGTTACCAAGGGACACCGAACACTGAAGCTTTCTTT
CASSYQGTPNTEAFF
>many|NA|TRBV7-8|TRBJ1-5
TGTGCCAGCAGCTCGGGACCGTATAGCAATCAGCCCCAGCATTTT
CASSSGPYSNQPQHF
>NA|NA|TRBV12-3/TRBV12-4|TRBJ2-7
TGTGCCAGCAGGGACACCGACCGTCCCATTCCCTACGAGCAGTACTTC
CASRDTDRPIPYEQYF
>many|NA|TRBV29-1|TRBJ2-7
TGCAGCGTTGAGGCGGAATCCTACGAGCAGTACTTC
CSVEAESYEQYF
>NA|NA|TRBV5-1|TRBJ2-2
TGCGCCAGCAGCGCGGGGGGACAGTTCAACACCGGGGAGCTGTTTTTT
CASSAGGQFNTGELFF
>many|NA|TRBV7-9|TRBJ2-3
TGTGCCAGCAGCTTAGCCACAGATACGCAGTATTTT
CASSLATDTQYF
>NA|TRBD2|TRBV6-5|TRBJ2-3
TGTGCCAGCAGTTACATTCCTAGCGGGACACCTAGCACAGATACGCAGTATTTT
CASSYIPSGTPSTDTQYF
>many|TRBD2|TRBV5-1|TRBJ2-1
TGCGCCAGCAGCCGCGGGGGGGCCGAAAATGAGCAGTTCTTC
CASSRGGAENEQFF
>NA|NA|TRBV6-5|TRBJ2-5
TGTGCCAGCAGTTACTCGATCCTATCCCAAGAGACCCAGTACTTC
CASSYSILSQETQYF
>NA|TRBD2|TRBV5-1|TRBJ2-3
TGCGCCAGCAGCTTGGTTCTAGCGGGAGGGCCAGGAGATACGCAGTATTTT
CASSLVLAGGPGDTQYF
>NA|TRBD2|TRBV4-2|TRBJ2-1
TGTGCCAGCAGCCGCTCCGGGACTAGCTCCTACAATGAGCAGTTCTTC
CASSRSGTSSYNEQFF
>many|NA|TRBV20-1|TRBJ2-1
TGCAGTGCCGTAAGAAGAGTAGCCTACAATGAGCAGTCCTTC
CSAVRRVAYNEQSF
>NA|NA|TRBV5-1|TRBJ2-3
TGCGCCAGCAGCTTGCCGGGAAAGAAATGGACAGATACGCAGTATTTT
CASSLPGKKWTDTQYF
>many|NA|TRBV12-3/TRBV12-4|TRBJ1-3
TGTGCCAGCAGTCCCTATTTGGCCTCTGGAAACACCATATATTTT
CASSPYLASGNTIYF
>NA|NA|TRBV7-2|TRBJ2-7
TGTGCCAGCAGCCTCCTAGCATTGGCCGTAGGGCAGTACTTC
CASSLLALAVGQYF